This T cell receptor beta chain was retrieved from a study of response to subunit inactivated influenza vaccine. The germline CDR1 and CDR2 sequences are SGHTA and FQGNSA. CDR3 length: 13 amino acids. With 8 bases removed from V and 2 bases from J, the gap between germline ends came to 11 bases. Each CDR3 protein gets one entry after TCRdb re-called the RT-PCR reads with MiXCR. The sample includes 250,000 to 350,000 distinct CDR3 sequences, 20% to 25% of them seen just once. This material consisted of PBMCs from blood, taken around 22 months after vaccination. This rearrangement joins TRBV7-2 to TRBJ2-3; no reliable D call. The sequence came from a man aged 50 to 69 who received an inactivated influenza vaccine. This chain's CDR3 is CASGKYNTDTQYF. DNA for the CDR3: TGTGCCAGCGGGAAGTACAACACAGATACGCAGTATTTT.